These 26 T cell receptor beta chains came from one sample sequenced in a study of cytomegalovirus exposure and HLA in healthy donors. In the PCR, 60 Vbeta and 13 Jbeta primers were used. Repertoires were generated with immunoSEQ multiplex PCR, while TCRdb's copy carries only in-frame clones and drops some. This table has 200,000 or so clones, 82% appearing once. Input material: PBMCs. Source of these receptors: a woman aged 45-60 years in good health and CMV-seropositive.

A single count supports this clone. In DNA form, the CDR3 reads TGCACCAGCAGCCAATTTATCGCTAGCGGAGAGGGGGGCACAGATACGCAGTATTTT. Protein: CTSSQFIASGEGGTDTQYF. The rearrangement joins TRBV1 to TRBJ2-3; TRBD2 is taken as the D call from the table, unchecked against the DNA. TRBV1 corresponds to a pseudogene. The CDR3 extends over 19 amino acids.

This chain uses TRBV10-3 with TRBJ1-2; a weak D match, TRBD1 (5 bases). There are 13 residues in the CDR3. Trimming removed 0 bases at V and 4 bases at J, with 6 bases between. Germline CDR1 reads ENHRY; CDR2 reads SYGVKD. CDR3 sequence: CAISESGVYGYTF. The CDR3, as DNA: TGTGCCATCAGTGAGTCAGGGGTCTATGGCTACACCTTC.

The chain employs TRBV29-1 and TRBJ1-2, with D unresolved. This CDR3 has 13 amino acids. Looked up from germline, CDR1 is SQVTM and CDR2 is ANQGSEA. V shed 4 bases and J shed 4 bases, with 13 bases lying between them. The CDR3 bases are TGCAGCGTTGGCGAGAGGGAATCCTATGGCTACACCTTC. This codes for CSVGERESYGYTF. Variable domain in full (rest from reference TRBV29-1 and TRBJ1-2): SAVISQKPSRDICQRGTSLTIQCQVDSQVTMMFWYRQQPGQSLTLIATANQGSEATYESGFVIDKFPISRPNLTFSTLTVSNMSPEDSSIYLCSVGERESYGYTFGSGTRLTVV.

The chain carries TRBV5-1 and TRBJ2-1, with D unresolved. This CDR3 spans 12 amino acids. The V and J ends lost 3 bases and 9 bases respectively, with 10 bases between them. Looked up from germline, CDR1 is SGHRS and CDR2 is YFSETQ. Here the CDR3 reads CASSYPGGEQFF. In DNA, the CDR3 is TGCGCCAGCAGCTACCCCGGTGGTGAGCAGTTCTTC.

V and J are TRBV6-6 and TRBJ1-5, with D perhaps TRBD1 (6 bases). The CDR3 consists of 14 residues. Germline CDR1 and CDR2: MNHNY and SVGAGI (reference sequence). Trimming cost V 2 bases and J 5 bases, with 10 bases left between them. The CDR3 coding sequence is TGTGCCAGCAGTTACCCCAGGGGTGATCAGCCCCAGCATTTT. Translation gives CASSYPRGDQPQHF.

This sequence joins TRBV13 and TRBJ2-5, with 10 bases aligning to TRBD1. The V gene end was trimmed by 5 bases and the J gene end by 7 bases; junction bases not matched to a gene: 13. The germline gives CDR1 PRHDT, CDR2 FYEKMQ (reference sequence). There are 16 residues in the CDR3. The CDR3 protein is CASSPRQGARLATQYF. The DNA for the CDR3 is TGTGCCAGCAGCCCGCGACAGGGGGCAAGATTAGCGACCCAGTACTTC.

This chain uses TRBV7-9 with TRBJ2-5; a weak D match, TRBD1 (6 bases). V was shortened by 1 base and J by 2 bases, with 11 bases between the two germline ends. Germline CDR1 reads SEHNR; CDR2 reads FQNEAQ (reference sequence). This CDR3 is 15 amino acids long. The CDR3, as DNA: TGTGCCAGCAGCTTAGGGCCGGGACAACAAGAGACCCAGTACTTC. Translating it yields CASSLGPGQQETQYF. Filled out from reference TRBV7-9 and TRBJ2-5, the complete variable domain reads DTGVSQNPRHKITKRGQNVTFRCDPISEHNRLYWYRQTLGQGPEFLTYFQNEAQLEKSRLLSDRFSAERPKGSFSTLEIQRTEQGDSAMYLCASSLGPGQQETQYFGPGTRLLVL.

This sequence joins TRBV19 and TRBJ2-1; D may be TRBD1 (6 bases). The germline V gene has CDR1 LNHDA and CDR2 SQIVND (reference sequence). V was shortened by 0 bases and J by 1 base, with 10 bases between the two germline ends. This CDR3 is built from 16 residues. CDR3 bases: TGTGCCAGTAGTATAGATGGGGGCTTTTCCTACAATGAGCAGTTCTTC. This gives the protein CASSIDGGFSYNEQFF.

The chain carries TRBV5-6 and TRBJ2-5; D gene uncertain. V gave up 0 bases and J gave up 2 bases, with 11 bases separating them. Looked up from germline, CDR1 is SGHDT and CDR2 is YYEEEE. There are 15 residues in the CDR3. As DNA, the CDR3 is TGTGCCAGCAGCTTGGGTACATACGGGCAAGAGACCCAGTACTTC. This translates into CASSLGTYGQETQYF.

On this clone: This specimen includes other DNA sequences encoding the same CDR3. CDR3 coding DNA: TGTGCCAGCAGCTTAGGCGGGAATTCACCCCTCCACTTT. Amino acid sequence: CASSLGGNSPLHF. This rearrangement joins TRBV7-9 to TRBJ1-6; no clear D gene. The germline V and J ends were trimmed by 1 base and 7 bases, with 5 bases remaining between them. Germline CDR1 and CDR2: SEHNR and FQNEAQ (reference sequence). The CDR3 length is 13 residues.

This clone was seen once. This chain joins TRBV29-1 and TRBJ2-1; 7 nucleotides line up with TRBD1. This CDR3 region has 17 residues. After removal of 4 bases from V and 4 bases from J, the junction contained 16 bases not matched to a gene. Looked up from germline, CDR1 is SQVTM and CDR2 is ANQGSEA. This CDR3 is CSVGGGDRDRRYNEQFF. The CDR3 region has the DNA TGCAGCGTTGGGGGTGGGGACCGGGACAGACGGTACAATGAGCAGTTCTTC.

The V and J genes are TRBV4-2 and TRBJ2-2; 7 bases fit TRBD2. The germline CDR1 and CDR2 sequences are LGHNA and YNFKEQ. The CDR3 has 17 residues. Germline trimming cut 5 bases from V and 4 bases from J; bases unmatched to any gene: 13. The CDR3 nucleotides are TGTGCCAGCAGCTTACGTTGGGGACTACCGTTCACCGGGGAGCTGTTTTTT. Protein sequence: CASSLRWGLPFTGELFF.

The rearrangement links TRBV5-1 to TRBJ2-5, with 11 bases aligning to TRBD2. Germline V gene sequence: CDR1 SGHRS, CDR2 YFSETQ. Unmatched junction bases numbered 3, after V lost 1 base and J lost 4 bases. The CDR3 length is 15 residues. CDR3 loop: CASSLSSGGGETQYF. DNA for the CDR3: TGCGCCAGCAGCTTGAGTAGCGGGGGGGGAGAGACCCAGTACTTC.

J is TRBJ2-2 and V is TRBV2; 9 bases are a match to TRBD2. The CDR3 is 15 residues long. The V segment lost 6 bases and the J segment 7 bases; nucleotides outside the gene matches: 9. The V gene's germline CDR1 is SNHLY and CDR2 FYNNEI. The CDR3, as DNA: TGTGCCAGCAGGACCAGCGGGAGGTGGGGCGGGGAGCTGTTTTTT. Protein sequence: CASRTSGRWGGELFF. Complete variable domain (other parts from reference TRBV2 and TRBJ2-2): EPEVTQTPSHQVTQMGQEVILRCVPISNHLYFYWYRQILGQKVEFLVSFYNNEISEKSEIFDDQFSVERPDGSNFTLKIRSTKLEDSAMYFCASRTSGRWGGELFFGEGSRLTVL.

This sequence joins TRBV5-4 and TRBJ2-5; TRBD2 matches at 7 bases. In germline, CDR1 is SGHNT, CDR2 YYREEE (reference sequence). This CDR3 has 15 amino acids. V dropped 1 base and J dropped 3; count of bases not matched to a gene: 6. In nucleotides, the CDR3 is TGTGCCAGCAGCTTGTATAGGGAGGGGAAAGAGACCCAGTACTTC. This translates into CASSLYREGKETQYF.

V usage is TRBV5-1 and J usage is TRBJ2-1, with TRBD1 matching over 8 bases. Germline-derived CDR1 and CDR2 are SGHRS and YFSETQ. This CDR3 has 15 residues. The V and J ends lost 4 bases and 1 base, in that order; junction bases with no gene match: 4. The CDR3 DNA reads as TGCGCCAGCAGCGATACAGGGGGTTCCTACAATGAGCAGTTCTTC. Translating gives CASSDTGGSYNEQFF. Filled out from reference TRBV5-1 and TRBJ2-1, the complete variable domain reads KAGVTQTPRYLIKTRGQQVTLSCSPISGHRSVSWYQQTPGQGLQFLFEYFSETQRNKGNFPGRFSGRQFSNSRSEMNVSTLELGDSALYLCASSDTGGSYNEQFFGPGTRLTVL.

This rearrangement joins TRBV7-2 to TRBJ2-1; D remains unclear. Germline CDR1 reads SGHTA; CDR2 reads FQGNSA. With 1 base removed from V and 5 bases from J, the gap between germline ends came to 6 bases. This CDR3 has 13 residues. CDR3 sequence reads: CASSLGSNNEQFF. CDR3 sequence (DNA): TGTGCCAGCAGCTTAGGAAGCAACAATGAGCAGTTCTTC.

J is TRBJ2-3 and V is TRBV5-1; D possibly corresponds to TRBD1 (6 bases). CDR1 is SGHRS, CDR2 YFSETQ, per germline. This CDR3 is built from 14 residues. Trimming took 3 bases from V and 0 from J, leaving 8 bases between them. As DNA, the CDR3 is TGCGCCAGCAGCTCACAGGGTAGCACAGATACGCAGTATTTT. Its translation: CASSSQGSTDTQYF.

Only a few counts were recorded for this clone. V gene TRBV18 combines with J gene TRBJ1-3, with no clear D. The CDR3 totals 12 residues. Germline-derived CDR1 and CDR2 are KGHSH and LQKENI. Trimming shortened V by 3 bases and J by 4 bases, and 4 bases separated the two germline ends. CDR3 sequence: CASSPQGNTIYF. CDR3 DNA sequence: TGTGCCAGCTCACCGCAGGGAAACACCATATATTTT.

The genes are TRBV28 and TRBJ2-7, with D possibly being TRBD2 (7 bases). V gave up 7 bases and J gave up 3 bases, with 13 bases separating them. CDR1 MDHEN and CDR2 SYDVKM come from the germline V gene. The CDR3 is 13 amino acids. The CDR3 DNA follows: TGTGCCAGCACGACGGGGGGCGTCTACGAGCAGTACTTC. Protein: CASTTGGVYEQYF.

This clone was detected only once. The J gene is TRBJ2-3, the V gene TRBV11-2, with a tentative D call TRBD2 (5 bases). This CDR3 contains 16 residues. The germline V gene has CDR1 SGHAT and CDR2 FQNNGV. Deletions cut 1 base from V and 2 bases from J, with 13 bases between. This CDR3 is CASSLVGGKITDTQYF. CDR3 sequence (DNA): TGTGCCAGCAGCTTAGTCGGAGGCAAAATCACAGATACGCAGTATTTT.

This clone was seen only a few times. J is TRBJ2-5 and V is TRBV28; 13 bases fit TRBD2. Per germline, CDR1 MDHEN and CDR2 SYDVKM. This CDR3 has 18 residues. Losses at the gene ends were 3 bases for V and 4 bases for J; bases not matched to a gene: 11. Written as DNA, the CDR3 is TGTGCCAGCAGTTTTGGGAGGACTAGCGGGAGAGGTAGAGAGACCCAGTACTTC. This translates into CASSFGRTSGRGRETQYF.

The CDR3 region has the DNA TGTGCCTGGACCCCGCCTACAGGGGCCTACGAGCAGTACTTC. Amino acid sequence: CAWTPPTGAYEQYF. V is TRBV30 and J is TRBJ2-7; 7 bases align to TRBD1. Germline loops: CDR1 GTSNPN, CDR2 SVGIG (reference sequence). This CDR3 region has 14 residues. J was trimmed by 2 bases and V by 4 bases; bases with no gene match: 8. The whole variable domain, filled in from reference TRBV30 and TRBJ2-7, reads SQTIHQWPATLVQPVGSPLSLECTVEGTSNPNLYWYRQAAGRGLQLLFYSVGIGQISSEVPQNLSASRPQDRQFILSSKKLLLSDSGFYLCAWTPPTGAYEQYFGPGTRLTVT.

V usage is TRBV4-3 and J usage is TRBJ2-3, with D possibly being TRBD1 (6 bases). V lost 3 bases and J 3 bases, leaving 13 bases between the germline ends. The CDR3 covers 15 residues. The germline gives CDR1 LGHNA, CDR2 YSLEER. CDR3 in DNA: TGCGCCAGCAGCCAGGGGGACAAGGGTACAGATACGCAGTATTTT. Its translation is CASSQGDKGTDTQYF.

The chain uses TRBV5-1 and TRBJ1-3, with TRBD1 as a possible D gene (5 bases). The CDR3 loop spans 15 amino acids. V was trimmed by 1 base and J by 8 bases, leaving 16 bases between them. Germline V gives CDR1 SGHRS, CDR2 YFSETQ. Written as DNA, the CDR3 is TGCGCCAGCAGCTTGACAGGTTTGACGGCCGACACCATATATTTT. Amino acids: CASSLTGLTADTIYF.

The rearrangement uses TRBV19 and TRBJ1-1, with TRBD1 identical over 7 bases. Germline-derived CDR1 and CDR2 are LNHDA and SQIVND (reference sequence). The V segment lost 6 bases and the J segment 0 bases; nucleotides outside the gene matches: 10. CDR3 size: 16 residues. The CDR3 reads CASSGRGPSMNTEAFF. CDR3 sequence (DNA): TGTGCCAGTAGCGGGAGGGGGCCCTCGATGAACACTGAAGCTTTCTTT.